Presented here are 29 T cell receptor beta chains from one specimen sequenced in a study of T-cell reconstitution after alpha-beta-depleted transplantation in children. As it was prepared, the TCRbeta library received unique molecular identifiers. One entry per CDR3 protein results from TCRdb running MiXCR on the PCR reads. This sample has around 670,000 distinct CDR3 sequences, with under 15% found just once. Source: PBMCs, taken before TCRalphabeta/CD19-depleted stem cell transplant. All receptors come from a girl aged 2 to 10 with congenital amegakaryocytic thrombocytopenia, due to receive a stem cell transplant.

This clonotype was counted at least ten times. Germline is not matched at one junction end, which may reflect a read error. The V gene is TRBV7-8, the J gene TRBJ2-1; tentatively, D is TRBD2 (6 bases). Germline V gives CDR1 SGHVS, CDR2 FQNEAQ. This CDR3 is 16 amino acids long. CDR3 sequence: CPSSLEAGSSYNEQFF. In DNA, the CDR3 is TGTCCCAGCAGCTTAGAAGCCGGGAGCTCCTACAATGAGCAGTTCTTC.

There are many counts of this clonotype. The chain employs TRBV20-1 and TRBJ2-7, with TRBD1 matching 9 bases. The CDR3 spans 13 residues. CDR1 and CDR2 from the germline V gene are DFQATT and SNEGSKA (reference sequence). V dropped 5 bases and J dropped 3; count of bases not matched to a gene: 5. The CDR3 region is CSAVRDRVYEQYF. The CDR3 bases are TGCAGTGCTGTCCGGGACAGGGTCTACGAGCAGTACTTC.

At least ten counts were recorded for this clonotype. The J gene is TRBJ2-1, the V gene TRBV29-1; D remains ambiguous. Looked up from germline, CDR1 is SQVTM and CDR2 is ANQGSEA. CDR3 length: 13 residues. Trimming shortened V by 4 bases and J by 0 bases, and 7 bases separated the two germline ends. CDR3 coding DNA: TGCAGCGTTGTTCAGAGCTCCTACAATGAGCAGTTCTTC. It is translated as CSVVQSSYNEQFF.

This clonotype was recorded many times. The CDR3 loop is CSASPGPEAFF. The CDR3 DNA reads TGCAGTGCTAGTCCGGGGCCTGAAGCTTTCTTT. The V and J genes are TRBV20-1 and TRBJ1-1, with a weak D call TRBD1 (5 bases). The CDR3 runs 11 residues. Trimming stripped 3 bases from V and 6 bases from J, with 8 bases between. Per germline, CDR1 DFQATT and CDR2 SNEGSKA (reference sequence).

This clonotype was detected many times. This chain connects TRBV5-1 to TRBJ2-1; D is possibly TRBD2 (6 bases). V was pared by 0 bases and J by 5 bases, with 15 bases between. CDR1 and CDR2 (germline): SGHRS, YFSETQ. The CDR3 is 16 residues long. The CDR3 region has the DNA TGCGCCAGCAGCTTGGAGTTTGGCGGGGTTCACAATGAGCAGTTCTTC. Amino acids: CASSLEFGGVHNEQFF.

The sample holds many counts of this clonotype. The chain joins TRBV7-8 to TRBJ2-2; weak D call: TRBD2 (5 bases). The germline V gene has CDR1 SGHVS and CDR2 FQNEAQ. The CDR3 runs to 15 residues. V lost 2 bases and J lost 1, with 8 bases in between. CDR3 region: CASSLRGQNTGELFF. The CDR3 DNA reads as TGTGCCAGCAGCTTACGAGGGCAGAACACCGGGGAGCTGTTTTTT.

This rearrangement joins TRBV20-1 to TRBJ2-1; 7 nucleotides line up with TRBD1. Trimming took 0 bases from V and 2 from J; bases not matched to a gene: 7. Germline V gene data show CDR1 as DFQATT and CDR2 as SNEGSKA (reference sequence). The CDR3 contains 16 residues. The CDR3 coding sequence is TGCAGTGCTAGAGATCCCCGACAGGGCACCTACAATGAGCAGTTCTTC. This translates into CSARDPRQGTYNEQFF.

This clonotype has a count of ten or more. The CDR3 coding sequence is TGCGCCAGCAGCTTGAAGGGACGGAGTAGCTCTGGAAACACCATATATTTT. Its protein product is CASSLKGRSSSGNTIYF. The V and J genes are TRBV5-1 and TRBJ1-3; perhaps TRBD1 as D (5 bases). V lost 1 base and J 0 bases, leaving 14 bases between the germline ends. The CDR3 totals 17 residues. The germline V gene encodes CDR1 SGHRS and CDR2 YFSETQ.

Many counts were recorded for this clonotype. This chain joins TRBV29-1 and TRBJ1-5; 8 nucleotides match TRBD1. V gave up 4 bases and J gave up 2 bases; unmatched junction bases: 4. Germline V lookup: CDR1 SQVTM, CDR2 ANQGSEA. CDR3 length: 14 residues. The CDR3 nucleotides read TGCAGCGTTGTTGTGGACAGGGGCAATCAGCCCCAGCATTTT. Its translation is CSVVVDRGNQPQHF.

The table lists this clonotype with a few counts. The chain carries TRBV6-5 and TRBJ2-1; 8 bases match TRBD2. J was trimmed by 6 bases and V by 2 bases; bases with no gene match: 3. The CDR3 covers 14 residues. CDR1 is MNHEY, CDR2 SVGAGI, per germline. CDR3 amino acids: CASSYVAGGNEQFF. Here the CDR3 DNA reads TGTGCCAGCAGTTACGTGGCGGGAGGCAATGAGCAGTTCTTC.

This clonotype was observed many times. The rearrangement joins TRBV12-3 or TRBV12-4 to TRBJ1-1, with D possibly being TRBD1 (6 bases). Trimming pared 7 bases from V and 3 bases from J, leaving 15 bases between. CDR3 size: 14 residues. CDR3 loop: CASKDSLRDTEAFF. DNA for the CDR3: TGTGCCAGCAAGGACAGTCTCCGGGACACTGAAGCTTTCTTT.

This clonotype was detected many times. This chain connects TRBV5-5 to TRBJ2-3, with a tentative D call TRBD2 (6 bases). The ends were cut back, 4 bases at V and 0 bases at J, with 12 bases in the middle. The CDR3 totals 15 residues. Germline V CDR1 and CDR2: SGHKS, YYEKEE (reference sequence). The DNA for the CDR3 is TGTGCCAGCAGCCCGGACGGGACTAGCACAGATACGCAGTATTTT. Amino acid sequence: CASSPDGTSTDTQYF.

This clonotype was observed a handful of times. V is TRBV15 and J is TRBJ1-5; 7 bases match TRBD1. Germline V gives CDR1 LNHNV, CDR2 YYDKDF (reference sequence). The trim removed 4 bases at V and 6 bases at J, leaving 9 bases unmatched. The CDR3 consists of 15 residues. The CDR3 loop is CATSIYRGEGQPQHF. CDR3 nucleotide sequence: TGTGCCACCAGCATTTACAGGGGCGAGGGTCAGCCCCAGCATTTT.

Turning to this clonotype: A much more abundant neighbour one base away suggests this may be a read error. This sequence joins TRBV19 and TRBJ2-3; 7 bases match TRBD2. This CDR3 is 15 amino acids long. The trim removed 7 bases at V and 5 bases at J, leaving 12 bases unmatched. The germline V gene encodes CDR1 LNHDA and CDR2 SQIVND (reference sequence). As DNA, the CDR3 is TGTGCCAGTAAGGACCAAGGGAGGGGCATAGATACGCAGTATTTT. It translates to CASKDQGRGIDTQYF.

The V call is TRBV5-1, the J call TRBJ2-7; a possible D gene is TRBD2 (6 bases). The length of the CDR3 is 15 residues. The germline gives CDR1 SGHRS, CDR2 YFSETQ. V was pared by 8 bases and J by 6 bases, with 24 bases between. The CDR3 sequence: CASSPPLEGSVEQYF. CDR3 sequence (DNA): TGCGCCAGTAGTCCGCCGTTGGAGGGCTCCGTCGAGCAGTACTTC.

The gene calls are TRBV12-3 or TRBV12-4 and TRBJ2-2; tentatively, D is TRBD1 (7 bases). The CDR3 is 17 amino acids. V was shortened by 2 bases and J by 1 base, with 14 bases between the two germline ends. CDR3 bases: TGTGCCAGCAGTTTACTCGGAGGGGGCAAGAACACCGGGGAGCTGTTTTTT. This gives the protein CASSLLGGGKNTGELFF.

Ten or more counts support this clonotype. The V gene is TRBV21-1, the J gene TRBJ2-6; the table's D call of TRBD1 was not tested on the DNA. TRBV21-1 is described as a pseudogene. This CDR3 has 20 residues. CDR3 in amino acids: CASPRWSQGQGAWGANVLTF. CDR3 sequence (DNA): TGTGCCAGCCCTCGTTGGTCGCAAGGACAGGGGGCGTGGGGGGCCAACGTCCTGACTTTC.

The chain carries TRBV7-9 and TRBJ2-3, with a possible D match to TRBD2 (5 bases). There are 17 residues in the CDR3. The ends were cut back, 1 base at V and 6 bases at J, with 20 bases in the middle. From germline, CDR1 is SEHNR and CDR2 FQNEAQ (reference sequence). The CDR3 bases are TGTGCCAGCAGCTTAGAAGCTGGGCGGGTCACAAAGGATACGCAGTATTTT. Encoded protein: CASSLEAGRVTKDTQYF.

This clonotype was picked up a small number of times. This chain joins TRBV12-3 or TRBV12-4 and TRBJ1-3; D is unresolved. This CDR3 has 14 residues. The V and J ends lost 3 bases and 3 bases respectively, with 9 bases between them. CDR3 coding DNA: TGTGCCAGCAGTTTCGGTTCAAATGGAAACACCATATATTTT. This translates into CASSFGSNGNTIYF.

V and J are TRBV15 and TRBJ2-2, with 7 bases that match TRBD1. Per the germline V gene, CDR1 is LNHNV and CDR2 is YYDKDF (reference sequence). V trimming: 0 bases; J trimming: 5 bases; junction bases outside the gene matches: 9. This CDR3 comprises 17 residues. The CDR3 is CATSRDLRGLVTGELFF. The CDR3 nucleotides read TGTGCCACCAGCAGAGATCTAAGGGGGCTGGTAACCGGGGAGCTGTTTTTT. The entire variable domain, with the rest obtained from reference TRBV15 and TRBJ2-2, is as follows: DAMVIQNPRYQVTQFGKPVTLSCSQTLNHNVMYWYQQKSSQAPKLLFHYYDKDFNNEADTPDNFQSRRPNTSFCFLDIRSPGLGDTAMYLCATSRDLRGLVTGELFFGEGSRLTVL.

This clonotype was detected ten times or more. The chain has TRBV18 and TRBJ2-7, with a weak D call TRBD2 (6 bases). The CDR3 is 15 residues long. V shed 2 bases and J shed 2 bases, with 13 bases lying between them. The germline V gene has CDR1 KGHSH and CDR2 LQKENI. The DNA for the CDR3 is TGTGCCAGCTCACCAGGATTAGCGGCTACCTACGAGCAGTACTTC. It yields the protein CASSPGLAATYEQYF.

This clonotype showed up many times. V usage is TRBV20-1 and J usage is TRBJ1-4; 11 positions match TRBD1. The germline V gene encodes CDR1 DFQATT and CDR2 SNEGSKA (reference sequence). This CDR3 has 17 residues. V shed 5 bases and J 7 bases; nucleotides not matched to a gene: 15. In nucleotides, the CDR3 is TGCAGTGCTTATAATGCCGGGACAGGGGGACTAGGTGAAAAACTGTTTTTT. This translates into CSAYNAGTGGLGEKLFF.

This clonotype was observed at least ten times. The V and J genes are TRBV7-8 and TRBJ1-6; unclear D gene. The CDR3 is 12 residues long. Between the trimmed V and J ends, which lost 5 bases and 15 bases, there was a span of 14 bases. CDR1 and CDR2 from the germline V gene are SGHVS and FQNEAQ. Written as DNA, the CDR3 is TGTGCCAGCAGCACGGAGGTGCCACTCCTCCACTTT. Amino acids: CASSTEVPLLHF.

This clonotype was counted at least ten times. DNA of the CDR3: TGCAGTGCTCCGGGTCCAGGGAGAGAGACCCAGTACTTC. Amino acids: CSAPGPGRETQYF. V gene TRBV20-1 combines with J gene TRBJ2-5, with D perhaps being TRBD1 or TRBD2 (5 bases each). V lost 5 bases and J 4 bases, leaving 14 bases between the germline ends. The CDR3 consists of 13 residues. CDR1 and CDR2 from the germline V gene are DFQATT and SNEGSKA (reference sequence).

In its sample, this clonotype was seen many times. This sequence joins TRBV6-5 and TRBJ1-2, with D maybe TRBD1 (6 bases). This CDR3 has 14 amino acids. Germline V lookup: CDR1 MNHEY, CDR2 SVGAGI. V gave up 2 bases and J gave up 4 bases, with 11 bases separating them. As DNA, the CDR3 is TGTGCCAGCAGTTACGGAGGGGGGGGCTATGGCTACACCTTC. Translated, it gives CASSYGGGGYGYTF.

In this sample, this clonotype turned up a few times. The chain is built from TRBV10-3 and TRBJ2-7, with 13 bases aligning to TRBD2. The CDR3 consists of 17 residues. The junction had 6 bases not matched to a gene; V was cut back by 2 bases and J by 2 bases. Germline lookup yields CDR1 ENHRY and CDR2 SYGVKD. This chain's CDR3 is CAISEESGTSGTYEQYF. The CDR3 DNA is TGTGCCATCAGTGAGGAATCCGGGACTAGCGGGACCTACGAGCAGTACTTC.

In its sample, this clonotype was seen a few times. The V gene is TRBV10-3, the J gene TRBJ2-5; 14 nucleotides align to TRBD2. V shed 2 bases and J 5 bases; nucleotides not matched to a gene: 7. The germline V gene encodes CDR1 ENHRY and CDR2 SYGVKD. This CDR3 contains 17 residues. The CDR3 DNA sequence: TGTGCCATCAGTGAGCTCGGGACTAGCGGGAGTGATGAGACCCAGTACTTC. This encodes CAISELGTSGSDETQYF.

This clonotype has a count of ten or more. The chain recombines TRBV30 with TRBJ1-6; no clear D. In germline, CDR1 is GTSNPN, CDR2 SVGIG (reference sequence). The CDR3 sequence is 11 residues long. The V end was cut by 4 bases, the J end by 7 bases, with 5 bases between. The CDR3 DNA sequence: TGTGCCTGGAAAGGGAATTCACCCCTCCACTTT. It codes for CAWKGNSPLHF. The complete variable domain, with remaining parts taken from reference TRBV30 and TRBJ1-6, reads SQTIHQWPATLVQPVGSPLSLECTVEGTSNPNLYWYRQAAGRGLQLLFYSVGIGQISSEVPQNLSASRPQDRQFILSSKKLLLSDSGFYLCAWKGNSPLHFGNGTRLTVT.

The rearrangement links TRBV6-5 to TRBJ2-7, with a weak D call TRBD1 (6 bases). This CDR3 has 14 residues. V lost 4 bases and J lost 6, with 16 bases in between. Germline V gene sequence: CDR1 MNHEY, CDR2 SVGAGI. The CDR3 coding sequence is TGTGCCAGCAGTTCGAAGACAGGTCCCTCCGAGCAGTACTTC. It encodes CASSSKTGPSEQYF.